The 22 T cell receptor beta chains reported below all come from one sample, sequenced in a study of beta chain features in type 1 diabetes. Study-level findings and limits: When Type 1 diabetes patients were examined, their TCRB CDR3s proved moderately but significantly shorter in all four CD4+ subsets.

The antigens for these receptors are not known. The sequenced template was cDNA made from the entire isolated RNA. Sequencing used immunoSEQ multiplex PCR; TCRdb keeps in-frame clones, though not all of them. The repertoire includes around 260,000 clones, around 21% of them detected once, and about 0.027% sits in the top ten. The material sequenced was naive CD4+ T cells from blood. Source of these receptors: a middle-aged woman with type 1 diabetes.

This chain connects TRBV5-1 to TRBJ1-5, with TRBD1 as a possible D gene (5 bases). Germline CDR1 SGHRS, CDR2 YFSETQ. The V end was cut by 1 base, the J end by 8 bases, with 10 bases between. The CDR3 is 13 residues long. Here the CDR3 reads CASSLQGEEPQHF. The CDR3 coding sequence is TGCGCCAGCAGCTTGCAGGGCGAGGAGCCCCAGCATTTT. Using reference TRBV5-1 and TRBJ1-5 for the parts outside the CDR3, the full variable domain is KAGVTQTPRYLIKTRGQQVTLSCSPISGHRSVSWYQQTPGQGLQFLFEYFSETQRNKGNFPGRFSGRQFSNSRSEMNVSTLELGDSALYLCASSLQGEEPQHFGDGTRLSIL.

This sequence joins TRBV30 and TRBJ1-1, with D possibly TRBD1 on 6 matching bases. V was cut by 0 bases and J by 2 bases, with 10 bases left in between. The CDR3 is 14 amino acids. The germline CDR1 and CDR2 sequences are GTSNPN and SVGIG (reference sequence). CDR3 sequence reads: CAWSVSGANTEAFF. The CDR3 DNA reads as TGTGCCTGGAGTGTATCAGGGGCTAACACTGAAGCTTTCTTT.

J is TRBJ1-4 and V is TRBV29-1, with 7 bases matching TRBD1. This CDR3 has 13 residues. With 6 bases clipped from V and 6 bases from J, the junction kept 7 bases outside the gene matches. Germline CDR1 and CDR2: SQVTM and ANQGSEA. CDR3 in amino acids: CSVGTELHEKLFF. The CDR3 region has the DNA TGCAGCGTAGGGACAGAGCTTCATGAAAAACTGTTTTTT.

This clone was counted only a few times. The chain uses TRBV28 and TRBJ2-4; no reliable D call. CDR1 and CDR2 from the germline V gene are MDHEN and SYDVKM. The CDR3 is 15 residues long. The V end lost 5 bases, the J end lost 0 bases, and 11 bases lay between the germline ends. The CDR3 spells CASSPVTGAKNIQYF. For the CDR3, the DNA is TGTGCCAGCAGTCCCGTCACGGGAGCCAAAAACATTCAGTACTTC.

The rearrangement joins TRBV19 to TRBJ2-1; a possible D gene is TRBD2 (6 bases). Germline assignment: CDR1 LNHDA and CDR2 SQIVND (reference sequence). The V and J ends lost 6 bases and 4 bases respectively, with 19 bases between them. The length of the CDR3 is 16 residues. This chain's CDR3 is CASSARSSVIYNEQFF. CDR3 DNA sequence: TGTGCCAGTAGCGCCCGCTCTAGCGTCATATACAATGAGCAGTTCTTC. The variable domain in full, with the rest retrieved from reference TRBV19 and TRBJ2-1, is DGGITQSPKYLFRKEGQNVTLSCEQNLNHDAMYWYRQDPGQGLRLIYYSQIVNDFQKGDIAEGYSVSREKKESFPLTVTSAQKNPTAFYLCASSARSSVIYNEQFFGPGTRLTVL.

The chain recombines TRBV28 with TRBJ1-1; D gene uncertain. CDR3 length: 12 residues. Germline values: CDR1 MDHEN, CDR2 SYDVKM. V lost 3 bases, J lost 4 bases, and 6 bases lay in between. The CDR3 here is CASSFYPTEAFF. The CDR3 DNA is TGTGCCAGCAGTTTTTATCCCACTGAAGCTTTCTTT.

Only a few counts were recorded for this clone. This chain connects TRBV7-8 to TRBJ2-1, with 10 nucleotides matching TRBD2. The J segment lost 4 bases and the V segment lost 1 base, leaving 4 bases of the junction unmatched. The CDR3 contains 16 residues. Germline V lookup: CDR1 SGHVS, CDR2 FQNEAQ. The chain's CDR3 is CASSLGPSGRYNEQFF. CDR3 sequence (DNA): TGTGCCAGCAGCTTAGGGCCTAGCGGGAGATACAATGAGCAGTTCTTC.

A few counts support this clone. V gene TRBV7-9 combines with J gene TRBJ1-6; D is ambiguous. Trimming took 5 bases from V and 6 from J, leaving 14 bases between them. Germline V gene lookup returns CDR1 SEHNR and CDR2 FQNEAQ (reference sequence). CDR3 size: 15 residues. In DNA, the CDR3 is TGTGCCAGCAGCGGCCGGACGGGAGGTAATTCACCCCTCCACTTT. Amino acids: CASSGRTGGNSPLHF.

The V and J genes are TRBV7-9 and TRBJ1-1, with D perhaps TRBD1 (6 bases). Germline V lookup: CDR1 SEHNR, CDR2 FQNEAQ (reference sequence). V lost 6 bases to trimming and J lost 1 base, with 9 bases between them. CDR3 length: 13 residues. The CDR3 DNA sequence: TGTGCCAGCAGGCAACAGGGGAACACTGAAGCTTTCTTT. It translates to CASRQQGNTEAFF.

The J gene is TRBJ2-7, the V gene TRBV18, with 10 bases fitting TRBD2. CDR1 is KGHSH and CDR2 is LQKENI in the germline V gene. Trimming cost V 1 base and J 5 bases; bases outside gene matches: 5. The CDR3 extends over 15 amino acids. CDR3 in amino acids: CASSPLAGGRDEQYF. The CDR3 nucleotides read TGTGCCAGCTCACCACTAGCGGGAGGAAGGGACGAGCAGTACTTC.

This clone was seen more than once but under ten times. The rearrangement joins TRBV29-1 to TRBJ1-1; 7 bases are shared with TRBD1. Germline CDR1 is SQVTM and CDR2 is ANQGSEA. This CDR3 is 15 amino acids long. V shed 4 bases, J shed 5 bases, and the junction held 13 bases outside the gene matches. The CDR3 reads CSVVRVPSGGTEAFF. The DNA of the CDR3 is TGCAGCGTTGTCCGAGTCCCCTCAGGGGGGACTGAAGCTTTCTTT.

This clone was counted a few times. This chain connects TRBV29-1 to TRBJ2-4; maybe TRBD1 (5 bases). CDR1 and CDR2 from the germline V gene are SQVTM and ANQGSEA. CDR3 length: 14 amino acids. Between the trimmed V and J ends, which lost 4 bases and 0 bases, there was a span of 10 bases. CDR3 region: CSVARVIAKNIQYF. CDR3 in DNA: TGCAGCGTTGCCAGGGTCATAGCCAAAAACATTCAGTACTTC.

The CDR3 loop reads CASSPPGREEKLFF. The CDR3 DNA sequence: TGTGCCAGCAGCCCACCGGGACGGGAGGAAAAACTGTTTTTT. The chain carries TRBV5-4 and TRBJ1-4; D possibly corresponds to TRBD1 (5 bases). This CDR3 is 14 amino acids long. Germline V gene lookup returns CDR1 SGHNT and CDR2 YYREEE (reference sequence). Trimming removed 4 bases at V and 8 bases at J, with 15 bases between.

This clone has only a few counts. The CDR3 loop reads CASSPAGAYGYTF. The CDR3 coding sequence is TGTGCCAGCAGCCCGGCGGGGGCTTATGGCTACACCTTC. This rearrangement joins TRBV5-4 to TRBJ1-2, with D tentatively TRBD1 (6 bases). Per the germline V gene, CDR1 is SGHNT and CDR2 is YYREEE (reference sequence). V shed 4 bases and J shed 5 bases, with 12 bases lying between them. The length of the CDR3 is 13 residues.

V and J are TRBV9 and TRBJ2-1; 9 positions agree with TRBD2. This CDR3 has 15 residues. The junction had 6 bases not matched to a gene; V was cut back by 4 bases and J by 4 bases. Germline loops: CDR1 SGDLS, CDR2 YYNGEE. CDR3 residues: CASSRSGGRYNEQFF. The CDR3 DNA is TGTGCCAGCAGCCGTAGCGGGGGAAGATACAATGAGCAGTTCTTC.

This chain uses TRBV27 with TRBJ1-2; TRBD1 is a possible D gene (6 bases). Germline V gene sequence: CDR1 MNHEY, CDR2 SMNVEV (reference sequence). Trimming removed 2 bases from V and 6 bases from J, with 10 bases in between. The CDR3 spans 13 residues. CDR3 sequence reads: CASSLRGSDGYTF. CDR3 DNA sequence: TGTGCCAGCAGTTTAAGGGGGAGCGATGGCTACACCTTC.

This clone was picked up a small number of times. This rearrangement joins TRBV11-1 to TRBJ2-1; 12 bases are a match to TRBD2. Germline assignment: CDR1 SGHAT and CDR2 FQDESV (reference sequence). V lost 4 bases, J lost 2 bases, and 3 bases stayed unmatched. The CDR3 has 16 residues. The CDR3 sequence: CASSSTSGRAYNEQFF. The CDR3 nucleotides read TGTGCCAGCAGCTCGACTAGCGGGAGAGCCTACAATGAGCAGTTCTTC.

This clone was detected only a few times. This rearrangement joins TRBV21-1 to TRBJ2-3; the D call TRBD2 from the table was never checked on the DNA. TRBV21-1 has pseudogene status. The length of the CDR3 is 13 residues. Here the CDR3 reads CAPGGISTDTQYF. The CDR3 coding sequence is TGTGCCCCAGGAGGGATTAGCACAGATACGCAGTATTTT.

In its sample, this clone was seen a few times. The rearrangement uses TRBV25-1 and TRBJ2-1; 13 positions match TRBD2. This CDR3 contains 16 residues. Germline lookup yields CDR1 MGHDK and CDR2 SYGVNS. V lost 5 bases to trimming and J lost 6 bases; unmatched junction nucleotides: 7. The CDR3 nucleotides are TGTGCCAGCAGTCCTCTACTAGCGGGGGGGTTCAATGAGCAGTTCTTC. This gives the protein CASSPLLAGGFNEQFF.

This clone was counted between two and nine times. Within the sample, other DNA sequences also encode this same CDR3. The rearrangement joins TRBV5-4 to TRBJ2-1; D might be TRBD2 (6 bases). CDR3 length: 15 amino acids. Trimming took 2 bases from V and 0 from J, leaving 9 bases between them. CDR1 is SGHNT and CDR2 is YYREEE in the germline V gene (reference sequence). The CDR3 DNA follows: TGTGCCAGCAGCTTAACCGGGGGCTCCTACAATGAGCAGTTCTTC. It specifies CASSLTGGSYNEQFF.

The genes are TRBV5-1 and TRBJ1-1; D remains unclear. There are 14 residues in the CDR3. CDR1 is SGHRS, CDR2 YFSETQ, per germline. The germline V and J ends were trimmed by 0 bases and 4 bases, with 10 bases remaining between them. The CDR3 protein is CASSLEDWSTEAFF. The DNA of the CDR3 is TGCGCCAGCAGCTTGGAGGACTGGAGCACTGAAGCTTTCTTT. The full variable domain, with the rest looked up from reference TRBV5-1 and TRBJ1-1, is KAGVTQTPRYLIKTRGQQVTLSCSPISGHRSVSWYQQTPGQGLQFLFEYFSETQRNKGNFPGRFSGRQFSNSRSEMNVSTLELGDSALYLCASSLEDWSTEAFFGQGTRLTVV.

This clone was seen more than once but under ten times. At one of its ends the junction is not consistent with the germline gene, which may arise from a read error. The genes are TRBV19 and TRBJ1-1; TRBD1 matches 8 bases. The CDR3 loop spans 15 amino acids. Germline CDR1 is LNHDA and CDR2 is SQIVND (reference sequence). CDR3 sequence: CASSIADRVNTEAFF. The CDR3 region has the DNA TGTGCCAGTAGTATAGCGGACAGGGTGAATACTGAAGCTTTCTTT.